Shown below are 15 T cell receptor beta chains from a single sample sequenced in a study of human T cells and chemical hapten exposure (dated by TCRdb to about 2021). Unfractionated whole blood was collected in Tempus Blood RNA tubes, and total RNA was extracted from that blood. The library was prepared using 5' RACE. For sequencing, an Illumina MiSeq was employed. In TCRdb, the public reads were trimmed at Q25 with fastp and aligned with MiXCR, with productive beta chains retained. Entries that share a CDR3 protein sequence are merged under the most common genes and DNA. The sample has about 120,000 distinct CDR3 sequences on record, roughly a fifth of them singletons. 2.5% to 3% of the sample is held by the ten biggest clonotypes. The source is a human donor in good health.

CDR3 DNA: TGTGCCAGCAGTTTACCGCAGTACTTC. Protein product: CASSLPQYF. The V and J genes are TRBV12-3 or TRBV12-4 and TRBJ2-7, with D unresolved. This CDR3 has 9 amino acids. Trimming stripped 2 bases from V and 9 bases from J, with 2 bases between.

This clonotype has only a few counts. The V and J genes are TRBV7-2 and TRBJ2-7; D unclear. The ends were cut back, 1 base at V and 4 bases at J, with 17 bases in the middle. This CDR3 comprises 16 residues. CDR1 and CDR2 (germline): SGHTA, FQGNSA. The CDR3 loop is CASSLGGALPTYEQYF. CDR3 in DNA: TGTGCCAGCAGCTTAGGCGGCGCATTACCAACTTACGAGCAGTACTTC. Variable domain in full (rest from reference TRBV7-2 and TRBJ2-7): GAGVSQSPSNKVTEKGKDVELRCDPISGHTALYWYRQSLGQGLEFLIYFQGNSAPDKSGLPSDRFSAERTGGSVSTLTIQRTQQEDSAVYLCASSLGGALPTYEQYFGPGTRLTVT.

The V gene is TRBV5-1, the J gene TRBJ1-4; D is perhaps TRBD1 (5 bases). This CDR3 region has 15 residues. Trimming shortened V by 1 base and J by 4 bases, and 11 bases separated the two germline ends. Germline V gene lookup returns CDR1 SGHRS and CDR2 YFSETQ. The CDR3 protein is CASSLRQTNNEKLFF. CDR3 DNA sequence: TGCGCCAGCAGCTTGCGACAGACGAATAATGAAAAACTGTTTTTT.

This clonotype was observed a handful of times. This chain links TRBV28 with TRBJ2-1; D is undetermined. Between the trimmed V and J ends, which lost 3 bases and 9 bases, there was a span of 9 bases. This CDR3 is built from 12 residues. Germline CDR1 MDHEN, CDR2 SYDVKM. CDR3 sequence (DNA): TGTGCCAGCAGTTTTTGGGGTCGTGAGCAGTTCTTC. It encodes CASSFWGREQFF.

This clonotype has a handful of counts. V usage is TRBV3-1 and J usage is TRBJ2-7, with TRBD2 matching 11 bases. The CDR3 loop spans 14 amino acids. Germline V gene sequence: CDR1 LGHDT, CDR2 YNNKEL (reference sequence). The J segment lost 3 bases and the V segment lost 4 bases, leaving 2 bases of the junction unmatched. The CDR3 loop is CASSLTSGNYEQYF. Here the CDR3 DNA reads TGTGCCAGCAGCCTGACTAGCGGGAACTACGAGCAGTACTTC.

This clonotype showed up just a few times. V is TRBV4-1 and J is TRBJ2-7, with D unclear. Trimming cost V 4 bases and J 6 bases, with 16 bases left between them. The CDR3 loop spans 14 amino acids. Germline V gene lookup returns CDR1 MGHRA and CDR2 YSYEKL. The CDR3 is CASSPESGPIEQYF. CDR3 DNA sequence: TGCGCCAGCAGCCCCGAATCCGGTCCGATCGAGCAGTACTTC.

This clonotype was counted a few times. CDR3 bases: TGTGCCAGCAGCTTTGTTAGCGGGCCTACGGGGGAGCTGTTTTTT. Protein: CASSFVSGPTGELFF. V and J are TRBV11-2 and TRBJ2-2, with 7 positions matching TRBD2. Germline-derived CDR1 and CDR2 are SGHAT and FQNNGV. With 3 bases clipped from V and 8 bases from J, the junction kept 9 bases outside the gene matches. The CDR3 extends over 15 amino acids.

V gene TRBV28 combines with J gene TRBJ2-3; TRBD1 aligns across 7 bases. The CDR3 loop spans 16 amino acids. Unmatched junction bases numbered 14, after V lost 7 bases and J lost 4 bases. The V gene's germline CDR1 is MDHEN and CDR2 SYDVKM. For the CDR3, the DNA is TGTGCCAGCATCCAAACAGGGGTAGCAGCCGCAGATACGCAGTATTTT. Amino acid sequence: CASIQTGVAAADTQYF.

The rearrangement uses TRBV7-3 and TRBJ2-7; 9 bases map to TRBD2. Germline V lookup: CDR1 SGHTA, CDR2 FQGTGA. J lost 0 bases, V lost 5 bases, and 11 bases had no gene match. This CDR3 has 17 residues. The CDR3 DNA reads TGTGCCAGCAGCACCTCCACTCGACTAGCGGCCTCCTACGAGCAGTACTTC. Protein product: CASSTSTRLAASYEQYF. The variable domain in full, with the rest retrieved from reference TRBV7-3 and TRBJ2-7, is GAGVSQTPSNKVTEKGKYVELRCDPISGHTALYWYRQSLGQGPEFLIYFQGTGAADDSGLPNDRFFAVRPEGSVSTLKIQRTERGDSAVYLCASSTSTRLAASYEQYFGPGTRLTVT.

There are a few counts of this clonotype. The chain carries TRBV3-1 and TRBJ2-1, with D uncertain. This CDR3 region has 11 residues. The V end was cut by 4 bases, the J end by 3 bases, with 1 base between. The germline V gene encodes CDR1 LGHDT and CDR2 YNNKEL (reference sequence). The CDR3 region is CASSLYNEQFF. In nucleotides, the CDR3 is TGTGCCAGCAGCCTCTACAATGAGCAGTTCTTC.

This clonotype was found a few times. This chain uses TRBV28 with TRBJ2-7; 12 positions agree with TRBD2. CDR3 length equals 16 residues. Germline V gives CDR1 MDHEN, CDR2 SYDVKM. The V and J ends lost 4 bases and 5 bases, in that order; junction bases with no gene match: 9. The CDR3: CASSYILAGGGHEQYF. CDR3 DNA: TGTGCCAGCAGTTATATACTAGCGGGAGGCGGACACGAGCAGTACTTC.

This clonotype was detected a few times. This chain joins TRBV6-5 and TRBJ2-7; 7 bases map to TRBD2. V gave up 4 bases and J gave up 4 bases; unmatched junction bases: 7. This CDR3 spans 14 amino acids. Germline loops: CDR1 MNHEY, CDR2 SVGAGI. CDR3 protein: CASSSASGVYEQYF. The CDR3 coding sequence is TGTGCCAGCAGTTCGGCGAGCGGGGTTTACGAGCAGTACTTC.

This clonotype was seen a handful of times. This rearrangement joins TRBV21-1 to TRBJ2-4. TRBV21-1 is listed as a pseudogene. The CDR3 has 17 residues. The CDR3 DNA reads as TGTGCCAGCAGCTATAACAGAGGCCTTCTAGCCAAAAACATTCAGTACTTC. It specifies CASSYNRGLLAKNIQYF.

CDR3 amino acids: CASRRDRGYSNQPQHF. In nucleotides, the CDR3 is TGTGCCAGCAGACGAGACAGGGGATATAGCAATCAGCCCCAGCATTTT. This chain uses TRBV7-8 with TRBJ1-5; 8 nucleotides agree with TRBD1. Unmatched junction bases numbered 7, after V lost 6 bases and J lost 0 bases. CDR1 and CDR2 (germline): SGHVS, FQNEAQ. The CDR3 has 16 amino acids.

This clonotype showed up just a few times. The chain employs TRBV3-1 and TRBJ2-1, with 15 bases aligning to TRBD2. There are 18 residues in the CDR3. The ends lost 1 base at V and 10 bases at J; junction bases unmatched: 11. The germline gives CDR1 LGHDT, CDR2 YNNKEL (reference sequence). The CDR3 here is CASSQAPGTSGRSWEQFF. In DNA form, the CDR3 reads TGTGCCAGCAGCCAAGCCCCCGGGACTAGCGGGAGGAGTTGGGAGCAGTTCTTC.